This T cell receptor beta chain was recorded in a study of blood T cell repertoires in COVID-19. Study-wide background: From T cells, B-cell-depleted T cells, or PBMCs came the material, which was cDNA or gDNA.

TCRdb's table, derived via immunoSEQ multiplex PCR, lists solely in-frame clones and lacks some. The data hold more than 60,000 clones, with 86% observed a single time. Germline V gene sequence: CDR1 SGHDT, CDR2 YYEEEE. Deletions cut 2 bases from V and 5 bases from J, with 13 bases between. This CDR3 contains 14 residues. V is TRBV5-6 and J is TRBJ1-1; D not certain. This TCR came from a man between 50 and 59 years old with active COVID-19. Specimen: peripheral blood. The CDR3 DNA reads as TGTGCCAGCAGCTTTATAGGGCGGGAGACTGAAGCTTTCTTT. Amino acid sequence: CASSFIGRETEAFF. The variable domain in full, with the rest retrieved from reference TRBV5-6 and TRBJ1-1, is DAGVTQSPTHLIKTRGQQVTLRCSPKSGHDTVSWYQQALGQGPQFIFQYYEEEERQRGNFPDRFSGHQFPNYSSELNVNALLLGDSALYLCASSFIGRETEAFFGQGTRLTVV.